Presented here are 24 T cell receptor beta chains from one specimen sequenced in a study. TCRdb passed the reads through MiXCR, listing each CDR3 protein once. The table has 5,000 to 6,500 distinct CDR3 sequences, just over 9.5% seen once. The sequenced sample was CD4+ T cells from synovial fluid. These receptors were collected from a human donor with rheumatoid arthritis.

The chain is built from TRBV18 and TRBJ2-1; 7 bases match TRBD2. V was clipped by 3 bases and J by 8 bases; unmatched bases: 13. CDR3 size: 16 residues. CDR1 is KGHSH and CDR2 is LQKENI in the germline V gene. The chain's CDR3 is CASSPRGGSVSHEQFF. CDR3 sequence (DNA): TGTGCCAGCTCACCTAGGGGCGGGAGCGTTTCGCATGAGCAGTTCTTC.

This clonotype is medium-sized in the sample. This chain joins TRBV3-1 and TRBJ2-3, with D perhaps matching TRBD2 (6 bases). With 0 bases removed from V and 9 bases from J, the gap between germline ends came to 16 bases. Germline V gene data show CDR1 as LGHDT and CDR2 as YNNKEL (reference sequence). The CDR3 length is 15 residues. The CDR3 sequence: CASSQDSRGRETQYF. The CDR3 nucleotides read TGTGCCAGCAGCCAAGATTCTAGAGGTCGGGAGACGCAGTATTTT.

This clonotype is medium-sized within its sample. The J gene is TRBJ1-5, the V gene TRBV28; possibly TRBD1 for D (5 bases). Germline V gene sequence: CDR1 MDHEN, CDR2 SYDVKM. The CDR3 runs 15 residues. Between the trimmed V and J ends, which lost 6 bases and 0 bases, there was a span of 12 bases. The DNA of the CDR3 is TGTGCCAGCAGCTTGGACACCCTTAGCAATCAGCCCCAGCATTTT. As protein: CASSLDTLSNQPQHF.

The chain couples TRBV18 to TRBJ2-7, with 9 bases fitting TRBD1. Looked up from germline, CDR1 is KGHSH and CDR2 is LQKENI. V dropped 2 bases and J dropped 1; count of bases not matched to a gene: 3. The CDR3 spans 15 residues. The CDR3 DNA reads TGTGCCAGCTCACCAGGGACAGGGAGGTCCTACGAGCAGTACTTC. It specifies CASSPGTGRSYEQYF.

This chain uses TRBV6-2 or TRBV6-3 with TRBJ2-2; no firm D call. CDR1 and CDR2 from the germline V gene are MNHEY and SVGEGT. This CDR3 is 14 amino acids long. The germline V and J ends were trimmed by 8 bases and 0 bases, with 10 bases remaining between them. The CDR3 loop reads CASRGWANTGELFF. The CDR3 DNA reads as TGTGCCAGCCGTGGCTGGGCGAACACCGGGGAGCTGTTTTTT.

This clonotype has a handful of counts. This sequence joins TRBV3-1 and TRBJ1-2; D might be TRBD1 (5 bases). V lost 0 bases and J 8 bases, leaving 16 bases between the germline ends. CDR1 is LGHDT, CDR2 YNNKEL, per germline (reference sequence). This CDR3 region has 15 residues. The CDR3: CASSQDTAGNRGYTF. CDR3 DNA sequence: TGTGCCAGCAGCCAAGATACGGCAGGGAACCGCGGCTACACCTTC.

This clonotype was seen at least ten times. The chain carries TRBV10-2 and TRBJ2-1; perhaps TRBD2 as D (6 bases). Germline V gene data show CDR1 as WSHSY and CDR2 as SAAADI. V was pared by 10 bases and J by 6 bases, with 19 bases between. This CDR3 is built from 14 residues. The CDR3 loop reads CATRTGVNGNEQFF. CDR3 coding DNA: TGCGCCACCCGTACGGGAGTGAATGGCAATGAGCAGTTCTTC.

The chain couples TRBV4-1 to TRBJ2-1, with no clear D. There are 15 residues in the CDR3. The V gene's germline CDR1 is MGHRA and CDR2 YSYEKL. V was trimmed by 1 base and J by 8 bases, leaving 15 bases between them. CDR3 in DNA: TGCGCCAGCAGCCAAGGACACCTGGTGGGCGATGAGCAGTTCTTC. It is translated as CASSQGHLVGDEQFF.

The table lists this clonotype with many counts. The chain joins TRBV20-1 to TRBJ1-6; 7 positions agree with TRBD1. The length of the CDR3 is 13 residues. V trimming: 6 bases; J trimming: 6 bases; junction bases outside the gene matches: 5. CDR1 is DFQATT and CDR2 is SNEGSKA in the germline V gene (reference sequence). CDR3 nucleotide sequence: TGCAGTGCCGTTCGGGACAGTAATTCACCCCTCCACTTT. Amino acid sequence: CSAVRDSNSPLHF.

This clonotype was seen more than once but under ten times. J is TRBJ2-7 and V is TRBV6-1; possibly TRBD2 for D (5 bases). Looked up from germline, CDR1 is MNHNS and CDR2 is SASEGT. The V end was cut by 5 bases, the J end by 3 bases, with 14 bases between. CDR3 size: 14 residues. CDR3 protein: CASSFERIFYEQYF. The CDR3 DNA reads TGTGCCAGCAGTTTTGAGCGGATCTTCTACGAGCAGTACTTC.

This clonotype appeared many times. The chain links TRBV5-4 to TRBJ2-5; a weak D match, TRBD2 (6 bases). CDR3 size: 14 residues. Trimming pared 2 bases from V and 5 bases from J, leaving 13 bases between. Germline V gives CDR1 SGHNT, CDR2 YYREEE (reference sequence). The CDR3 here is CASSFGGMVETQYF. The CDR3 DNA reads as TGTGCCAGCAGCTTTGGAGGGATGGTTGAGACCCAGTACTTC.

This clonotype is labeled as medium-sized (0.01 to 0.1%). The V and J genes are TRBV4-1 and TRBJ1-4, with 10 bases that match TRBD1. The length of the CDR3 is 14 residues. V lost 3 bases to trimming and J lost 6 bases; unmatched junction nucleotides: 1. Germline V gives CDR1 MGHRA, CDR2 YSYEKL. Here the CDR3 reads CASSQGTGDEKLFF. DNA of the CDR3: TGCGCCAGCAGCCAGGGGACAGGGGATGAAAAACTGTTTTTT.

The rearrangement uses TRBV3-1 and TRBJ2-7; 12 bases are shared with TRBD2. The CDR3 is 15 amino acids. The germline V gene has CDR1 LGHDT and CDR2 YNNKEL (reference sequence). J was trimmed by 6 bases and V by 1 base; bases with no gene match: 4. The CDR3 DNA reads as TGTGCCAGCAGCCAAGCGACTAGCGGGAGAGGCGAGCAGTACTTC. This gives the protein CASSQATSGRGEQYF.

This clonotype is medium-sized (0.01 to 0.1%). The V call is TRBV7-2, the J call TRBJ2-5; possible D gene TRBD2, 5 bases. Between the trimmed V and J ends, which lost 1 base and 1 base, there was a span of 16 bases. The CDR3 runs to 17 residues. Germline V gene lookup returns CDR1 SGHTA and CDR2 FQGNSA. The CDR3 loop is CASSLGASTKSQETQYF. The CDR3 DNA follows: TGTGCCAGCAGCTTAGGCGCTAGCACCAAGTCCCAAGAGACCCAGTACTTC. Looking up the rest from reference TRBV7-2 and TRBJ2-5 gives the full variable domain: GAGVSQSPSNKVTEKGKDVELRCDPISGHTALYWYRQSLGQGLEFLIYFQGNSAPDKSGLPSDRFSAERTGGSVSTLTIQRTQQEDSAVYLCASSLGASTKSQETQYFGPGTRLLVL.

V gene TRBV19 combines with J gene TRBJ1-6, with a possible D match to TRBD1 (6 bases). The CDR3 covers 15 residues. V gave up 8 bases and J gave up 6 bases, with 17 bases separating them. CDR1 is LNHDA and CDR2 is SQIVND in the germline V gene (reference sequence). The CDR3 loop reads CASSQGGQLNSPLHF. CDR3 DNA: TGTGCCAGTTCCCAAGGAGGACAGCTTAATTCACCCCTCCACTTT. Filled out from reference TRBV19 and TRBJ1-6, the complete variable domain reads DGGITQSPKYLFRKEGQNVTLSCEQNLNHDAMYWYRQDPGQGLRLIYYSQIVNDFQKGDIAEGYSVSREKKESFPLTVTSAQKNPTAFYLCASSQGGQLNSPLHFGNGTRLTVT.

This clonotype was seen repeatedly, ten times or more. This chain uses TRBV2 with TRBJ2-3, with TRBD2 as a possible D gene (5 bases). The CDR3 covers 14 residues. V was shortened by 8 bases and J by 1 base, with 13 bases between the two germline ends. In germline, CDR1 is SNHLY, CDR2 FYNNEI. This CDR3 reads CASLEEVGTDTQYF. In DNA form, the CDR3 reads TGTGCCAGCTTAGAGGAGGTTGGCACAGATACGCAGTATTTT.

V is TRBV18 and J is TRBJ2-6; TRBD1 matches at 8 bases. Germline CDR1 and CDR2: KGHSH and LQKENI. CDR3 length: 16 amino acids. Trimming removed 6 bases from V and 3 bases from J; junction bases left unmatched: 7. The CDR3 sequence is CASSPQGASGANVLTF. CDR3 DNA: TGTGCCAGCTCCCCCCAGGGGGCAAGTGGGGCCAACGTCCTGACTTTC.

This clonotype was detected a few times. The gene calls are TRBV20-1 and TRBJ2-5, with TRBD2 identical over 12 bases. Trimming took 2 bases from V and 1 from J; bases not matched to a gene: 17. Germline loops: CDR1 DFQATT, CDR2 SNEGSKA (reference sequence). The CDR3 totals 20 residues. CDR3 in amino acids: CSARTPLGGTSGYPQETQYF. The CDR3 DNA reads TGCAGTGCTAGAACCCCACTCGGGGGGACTAGCGGGTACCCCCAAGAGACCCAGTACTTC.

By share of the sample, this clonotype is medium-sized. This chain uses TRBV18 with TRBJ2-1; D is perhaps TRBD2 (5 bases). The V end lost 6 bases, the J end lost 8 bases, and 17 bases lay between the germline ends. CDR1 is KGHSH, CDR2 LQKENI, per germline. This CDR3 has 14 residues. CDR3 loop: CASSQGVARDEQFF. CDR3 nucleotides: TGTGCCAGCTCCCAAGGAGTGGCGCGGGATGAGCAGTTCTTC. Together with reference TRBV18 and TRBJ2-1, the CDR3 gives the full variable domain: NAGVMQNPRHLVRRRGQEARLRCSPMKGHSHVYWYRQLPEEGLKFMVYLQKENIIDESGMPKERFSAEFPKEGPSILRIQQVVRGDSAAYFCASSQGVARDEQFFGPGTRLTVL.

This clonotype was found once. The CDR3 DNA sequence: TGTGCCAGCAGCCAAGATTTGATAGCAGCGAGGGAGCAGTACTTC. Translation: CASSQDLIAAREQYF. The genes are TRBV3-1 and TRBJ2-7; D not certain. Between the trimmed V and J ends, which lost 0 bases and 7 bases, there was a span of 16 bases. The germline V gene encodes CDR1 LGHDT and CDR2 YNNKEL (reference sequence). This CDR3 is built from 15 residues.

This chain connects TRBV18 to TRBJ2-7; 11 positions agree with TRBD1. The V gene's germline CDR1 is KGHSH and CDR2 LQKENI. J was trimmed by 3 bases and V by 5 bases; bases with no gene match: 6. The CDR3 runs 15 residues. The DNA for the CDR3 is TGTGCCAGCTCATCCCCCGGGACAGGGGGCTACGAGCAGTACTTC. It yields the protein CASSSPGTGGYEQYF.

This clonotype rates as medium-sized. The chain couples TRBV3-1 to TRBJ2-7; no firm D call. Trimming removed 0 bases at V and 1 base at J, with 10 bases between. Germline CDR1 reads LGHDT; CDR2 reads YNNKEL (reference sequence). This CDR3 region has 15 residues. The CDR3 is CASSQDLAESYEQYF. For the CDR3, the DNA is TGTGCCAGCAGCCAAGATTTGGCAGAGTCCTACGAGCAGTACTTC.

This clonotype was recorded at least ten times. The chain links TRBV5-4 to TRBJ2-2; TRBD2 matches 9 bases. The CDR3 spans 17 residues. The germline CDR1 and CDR2 sequences are SGHNT and YYREEE (reference sequence). The ends lost 0 bases at V and 2 bases at J; junction bases unmatched: 5. CDR3 in amino acids: CASSLAASGINTGELFF. The CDR3 DNA sequence: TGTGCCAGCAGCTTGGCGGCTAGCGGGATCAACACCGGGGAGCTGTTTTTT.

About this clonotype itself: A far larger clone is off by one base, so a read error is likely. V and J are TRBV7-2 and TRBJ2-7; TRBD2 matches 11 bases. The CDR3 is 15 residues long. The junction had 6 bases not matched to a gene; V was cut back by 1 base and J by 7 bases. CDR1 and CDR2 (germline): SGHTA, FQGNSA. The CDR3 DNA sequence: TGTGCCAGCAGCTTAGTCGGGACTAGCGGAGGTGAGCAGTACTTC. It yields the protein CASSLVGTSGGEQYF.